These 21 T cell receptor beta chains were all obtained from the same sample, sequenced in a study of CD4 and CD8 cells across lung adenocarcinoma regions. Each CDR3 protein is one row after TCRdb ran MiXCR on the PCR reads. The top ten clones hold 48% of a sample with about 25,000 distinct CDR3 sequences, almost 50% of them seen once. The sample consisted of CD8+ T cells from the center of a lung tumor. All receptors come from a male donor with lung adenocarcinoma. The CD4 and CD8 labels of this study may be unreliable.

The V call is TRBV27, the J call TRBJ2-4; TRBD2 agrees at 9 bases. The length of the CDR3 is 14 residues. The junction had 18 bases not matched to a gene; V was cut back by 11 bases and J by 13 bases. Per the germline V gene, CDR1 is MNHEY and CDR2 is SMNVEV (reference sequence). This CDR3 is CAGPRGGDKNTQYF. CDR3 DNA: TGTGCCGGCCCGCGGGGGGGAGACAAAAACACCCAGTACTTC.

This clonotype was counted once. This sequence joins TRBV6-2 or TRBV6-3 and TRBJ2-5; D gene ambiguous. The J call may be faulty, since TRBJ2-7 better matches the DNA end. The CDR3 extends over 12 amino acids. Per the germline V gene, CDR1 is MNHEY and CDR2 is SVGEGT. CDR3 in amino acids: CASSYTRFEQYF. The CDR3 DNA reads as TGTGCCAGCAGTTACACTCGATTCGAGCAGTACTTC.

This clonotype was detected a few times. The chain recombines TRBV6-5 with TRBJ2-5; 11 bases map to TRBD1. Germline CDR1 is MNHEY and CDR2 is SVGAGI. The CDR3 sequence is 14 residues long. V was pared by 2 bases and J by 4 bases, with 0 bases of the junction left unmatched. The CDR3 protein is CASSYGTGGETQYF. Written as DNA, the CDR3 is TGTGCCAGCAGTTACGGGACAGGGGGAGAGACCCAGTACTTC.

The CDR3 reads CATSGTSGIVGNEQFF. The DNA of the CDR3 is TGTGCCACCTCCGGGACTAGCGGGATCGTGGGAAATGAGCAGTTCTTC. V is TRBV10-3 and J is TRBJ2-1; 13 bases fit TRBD2. In germline, CDR1 is ENHRY, CDR2 SYGVKD. J was trimmed by 7 bases and V by 10 bases; bases with no gene match: 13. The CDR3 covers 16 residues.

This clonotype was detected ten times or more. The CDR3 protein is CATSRGSQETQYF. For the CDR3, the DNA is TGTGCCACCAGCAGAGGATCCCAAGAGACCCAGTACTTC. The gene calls are TRBV15 and TRBJ2-5; D uncertain. Deletions cut 1 base from V and 1 base from J, with 4 bases between. The germline V gene encodes CDR1 LNHNV and CDR2 YYDKDF (reference sequence). This CDR3 region has 13 residues.

About this clonotype itself: Being one base from a much bigger clone, this may be a read error. J is TRBJ2-1 and V is TRBV5-1, with D perhaps matching TRBD2 (6 bases). The CDR3 loop spans 14 amino acids. Germline V gene lookup returns CDR1 SGHRS and CDR2 YFSETQ. The germline V and J ends were trimmed by 6 bases and 10 bases, with 20 bases remaining between them. CDR3 protein: CASTLAVSSYEQFF. The CDR3 coding sequence is TGCGCCAGCACCTTAGCGGTGAGCTCCTACGAGCAGTTCTTC. Full variable domain (outside the CDR3, taken from reference TRBV5-1 and TRBJ2-1): KAGVTQTPRYLIKTRGQQVTLSCSPISGHRSVSWYQQTPGQGLQFLFEYFSETQRNKGNFPGRFSGRQFSNSRSEMNVSTLELGDSALYLCASTLAVSSYEQFFGPGTRLTVL.

This rearrangement joins TRBV10-3 to TRBJ2-4, with a tentative D call TRBD2 (5 bases). This CDR3 spans 14 amino acids. CDR1 and CDR2 from the germline V gene are ENHRY and SYGVKD. The CDR3 here is CAGLAGRDQNTQYF. CDR3 bases: TGTGCGGGCCTCGCGGGCCGTGACCAAAACACCCAGTACTTC.

This clonotype has only a few counts. V usage is TRBV12-3 or TRBV12-4 and J usage is TRBJ2-1; 9 bases line up with TRBD2. CDR3 size: 14 residues. V dropped 0 bases and J dropped 6; count of bases not matched to a gene: 0. This chain's CDR3 is CASSLASGSNEQFF. CDR3 DNA: TGTGCCAGCAGTTTAGCTAGCGGGAGCAATGAGCAGTTCTTC.

The CDR3 DNA reads as TGTGCCAGCAGTGAAGCAGGGACAGGGGGTTCCTACAATGAGCAGTTCTTC. As protein: CASSEAGTGGSYNEQFF. The chain has TRBV6-1 and TRBJ2-1; 11 bases map to TRBD1. After removal of 0 bases from V and 1 base from J, the junction contained 2 bases not matched to a gene. This CDR3 has 17 amino acids. CDR1 and CDR2 from the germline V gene are MNHNS and SASEGT.

This chain links TRBV20-1 with TRBJ2-5, with 10 bases lining up with TRBD2. In germline, CDR1 is DFQATT, CDR2 SNEGSKA (reference sequence). Trimming at V came to 1 base and at J to 0 bases, leaving 2 bases not matched to a gene. CDR3 size: 15 residues. The CDR3 DNA sequence: TGCAGTGCTAGAGTTCTAGCGGGAGACCAAGAGACCCAGTACTTC. The encoded protein is CSARVLAGDQETQYF.

In its sample, this clonotype was seen many times. The chain has TRBV25-1 and TRBJ1-1, with unresolved D. V lost 4 bases and J 4 bases, leaving 10 bases between the germline ends. Germline V gives CDR1 MGHDK, CDR2 SYGVNS. The CDR3 has 13 residues. CDR3 loop: CASSAGWVTEAFF. DNA for the CDR3: TGTGCCAGCAGTGCGGGGTGGGTCACTGAAGCTTTCTTT.

The sample holds a few counts of this clonotype. The junction shows a germline mismatch at one end, possibly a read error. The gene calls are TRBV7-9 and TRBJ2-5, with D perhaps being TRBD1 or TRBD2 (5 bases each). This CDR3 spans 14 amino acids. CDR1 and CDR2 from the germline V gene are SEHNR and FQNEAQ (reference sequence). The CDR3 DNA follows: TGTGCCAGCAGCTACGGGACCCTGCAAGGGACCCAGTACTTC. Its translation: CASSYGTLQGTQYF.

CDR3: CASSSRLAGEQFF. CDR3 DNA: TGTGCCAGCAGCTCGAGACTAGCGGGTGAGCAGTTCTTC. This sequence joins TRBV14 and TRBJ2-1, with 10 bases lining up with TRBD2. The V segment lost 5 bases and the J segment 9 bases; nucleotides outside the gene matches: 4. CDR3 length equals 13 residues. The germline V gene encodes CDR1 SGHDN and CDR2 FVKESK.

The chain links TRBV10-2 to TRBJ1-1, with TRBD1 matching 7 bases. The CDR3 has 14 amino acids. V trimming: 6 bases; J trimming: 5 bases; junction bases outside the gene matches: 9. Germline V lookup: CDR1 WSHSY, CDR2 SAAADI. The CDR3: CASRAGQIGTEAFF. CDR3 DNA: TGCGCCAGCAGAGCGGGACAGATTGGGACTGAAGCTTTCTTT.

The sample holds a few counts of this clonotype. CDR3 nucleotide sequence: TGTGCCAGCAGTCCTTCAAGGGGGAATGAAAAACTGTTTTTT. Protein: CASSPSRGNEKLFF. This chain links TRBV27 with TRBJ1-4; a possible D gene is TRBD1 (6 bases). Trimming pared 5 bases from V and 5 bases from J, leaving 12 bases between. This CDR3 region has 14 residues. Germline values: CDR1 MNHEY, CDR2 SMNVEV (reference sequence).

The chain couples TRBV6-1 to TRBJ2-1; 11 bases fit TRBD1. The CDR3 has 17 residues. Germline lookup yields CDR1 MNHNS and CDR2 SASEGT. The V segment lost 6 bases and the J segment 1 base; nucleotides outside the gene matches: 8. CDR3 sequence (DNA): TGTGCCAGCAGGGGACAGGGGGGTAACGGGTCCTACAATGAGCAGTTCTTC. This sequence encodes CASRGQGGNGSYNEQFF.

Turning to this clonotype: A junction boundary mismatches the germline segment, possibly from a read error. The CDR3 DNA reads as TGTGCCAGCAGCGATGAGGGGGGGGGCCCCAAAGACATGCAGTATTTC. Translation gives CASSDEGGGPKDMQYF. The rearrangement links TRBV6-1 to TRBJ2-4; maybe TRBD2 (7 bases). The CDR3 extends over 16 amino acids. CDR1 MNHNS and CDR2 SASEGT come from the germline V gene.

The chain is built from TRBV6-1 and TRBJ2-5, with a possible D match to TRBD2 (6 bases). There are 14 residues in the CDR3. With 5 bases removed from V and 11 bases from J, the gap between germline ends came to 21 bases. CDR1 and CDR2 (germline): MNHNS, SASEGT. CDR3 in DNA: TGTGCCAGCAGTCATGGGGGAGGCCCAGACACGCAGTACTTC. Its protein product is CASSHGGGPDTQYF.

V usage is TRBV6-1 and J usage is TRBJ2-4, with 8 bases fitting TRBD2. This CDR3 contains 15 residues. Per germline, CDR1 MNHNS and CDR2 SASEGT. The CDR3: CGRGRGGSDQNIQYF. The CDR3 coding sequence is TGTGGCAGGGGCCGGGGGGGGAGTGATCAAAACATTCAGTACTTC.

Comment on this clonotype: Relative to the germline gene, one junction end is altered; a read error may explain this. This chain uses TRBV6-1 with TRBJ2-3; D may be TRBD1 (6 bases). The length of the CDR3 is 16 residues. In germline, CDR1 is MNHNS, CDR2 SASEGT. CDR3 bases: TGTGCCAGCAGGGGGGCCGGGACCCGGGTTCGGGATACGCAGTACTTT. Translated, it gives CASRGAGTRVRDTQYF.

Details on this clonotype: Possible read error: a much larger clone is one base away. This chain uses TRBV27 with TRBJ2-5; TRBD2 might be the D (5 bases). Trimming removed 5 bases at V and 11 bases at J, with 15 bases between. This CDR3 comprises 12 residues. CDR1 and CDR2 from the germline V gene are MNHEY and SMNVEV (reference sequence). The CDR3 DNA reads TGTGCCAGCAGTCGGGGTGCGCATGAGCAGTACTTC. Translated: CASSRGAHEQYF.